Following are 32 T cell receptor beta chains from one sample sequenced in a study of tumor and adjacent non-tumor tissue in lung cancer. RNA was extracted from bulk tissue without any cell sorting. More than 3 cm separated this lung sample from the edge of the tumor. TCRbeta libraries were built with three rounds of nested PCR, modified from ARM-PCR. In TCRdb, the multiplex PCR reads were re-called with MiXCR into one record per CDR3 protein. The table lists roughly 43,000 distinct CDR3 sequences, roughly 60% of them singletons. The sample comprised distant non-tumor lung tissue. The receptors come from a man in his fifties or sixties with non-small cell lung cancer.

This clonotype was seen only once. A much larger clone lies one base from this, so it may be a read error. The rearrangement links TRBV14 to TRBJ2-7; TRBD2 matches at 9 bases. Germline V CDR1 and CDR2: SGHDN, FVKESK. With 4 bases clipped from V and 6 bases from J, the junction kept 10 bases outside the gene matches. The length of the CDR3 is 15 residues. Here the CDR3 reads CASSPRGGGACEQYF. CDR3 DNA: TGTGCCAGCAGCCCGAGAGGCGGGGGGGCTTGCGAGCAGTACTTC.

This clonotype has only a few counts. The chain has TRBV5-1 and TRBJ2-7; D possibly matches TRBD1 or TRBD2 (5 bases each). The CDR3 has 13 amino acids. Germline CDR1 SGHRS, CDR2 YFSETQ. Deletions cut 0 bases from V and 4 bases from J, with 8 bases between. The CDR3 spells CASSLGDGYEQYF. The CDR3 coding sequence is TGCGCCAGCAGCTTGGGGGACGGTTACGAGCAGTACTTC.

The chain has TRBV7-9 and TRBJ2-5, with 7 bases aligning to TRBD2. With V trimmed by 8 bases and J by 0 bases, 6 bases remained unmatched. This CDR3 has 14 residues. CDR1 and CDR2 (germline): SEHNR, FQNEAQ (reference sequence). CDR3 amino acids: CASGTGGDQETQYF. The DNA for the CDR3 is TGTGCCAGCGGGACGGGGGGAGACCAAGAGACCCAGTACTTC.

Turning to this clonotype: The junction does not match germline at one end; this may be a read error. The chain joins TRBV29-1 to TRBJ2-3; 7 nucleotides line up with TRBD1. The CDR3 contains 14 residues. Germline V gene lookup returns CDR1 SQVTM and CDR2 ANQGSEA. This chain's CDR3 is CSVMGQPSTDTQYF. The CDR3 nucleotides read TGCAGCGTGATGGGACAGCCAAGCACGGATACGCAGTATTTT.

Note on this clonotype: This may arise from a read error, as a much more abundant clone is one base away. V is TRBV12-3 or TRBV12-4 and J is TRBJ2-1; D is unresolved. The CDR3 is made up of 14 amino acids. The CDR3 loop reads CTSTPTNLYNEQFF. The DNA for the CDR3 is TGTACCAGCACCCCCACTAACCTATACAATGAGCAGTTCTTC.

Details on this clonotype: A junction boundary mismatches the germline segment, possibly from a read error. The chain carries TRBV5-1 and TRBJ1-4; D is ambiguous. Germline V gives CDR1 SGHRS, CDR2 YFSETQ. This CDR3 is 14 amino acids long. The CDR3 coding sequence is TGCGTCAGCAAACCGGGGAGGACTAATGAAAAACTGTTTTTT. Its protein is CVSKPGRTNEKLFF.

V gene TRBV29-1 combines with J gene TRBJ2-1; D perhaps matches TRBD1 (5 bases). V lost 6 bases and J lost 0, with 12 bases in between. The CDR3 runs 14 residues. CDR1 SQVTM and CDR2 ANQGSEA come from the germline V gene. The CDR3 region is CSVRSRGSYNEQFF. The CDR3 DNA reads TGCAGCGTGCGCTCTAGGGGCTCCTACAATGAGCAGTTCTTC.

On this clonotype: A much bigger clone sits one base away, suggesting this may be a read error. This chain joins TRBV5-8 and TRBJ1-4; TRBD1 is a possible D gene (5 bases). The CDR3 extends over 15 amino acids. Germline CDR1 and CDR2: SGHTS and YDEGEE. CDR3 region: CVSSPRQSTNEKLFF. The DNA for the CDR3 is TGTGTCAGCAGCCCGCGACAGTCAACTAATGAAAAACTGTTTTTT.

This clonotype was found many times. The J gene is TRBJ2-1, the V gene TRBV12-3 or TRBV12-4, with D uncertain. This CDR3 comprises 11 residues. Trimming pared 6 bases from V and 10 bases from J, leaving 10 bases between. The CDR3 DNA is TGTGCCAGCAGGGATACGTGGGAGCAGTTCTTC. Translated, it gives CASRDTWEQFF.

The chain is built from TRBV6-1 and TRBJ2-7; no clear D. This CDR3 has 12 residues. The V end lost 9 bases, the J end lost 6 bases, and 15 bases lay between the germline ends. CDR1 is MNHNS and CDR2 is SASEGT in the germline V gene. The DNA of the CDR3 is TGTGCCAGTAGTCCTAGATCCCCCGAGCAGTACTTC. Translated: CASSPRSPEQYF.

The rearrangement uses TRBV6-5 and TRBJ2-7, with a weak D call TRBD2 (5 bases). V dropped 4 bases and J dropped 0 bases, with 10 bases sitting between them. The CDR3 loop spans 14 amino acids. Germline lookup yields CDR1 MNHEY and CDR2 SVGAGI. The CDR3 coding sequence is TGTGCCAGCAGTTTCTGCGGGTGCTCCTACGAGCAGTACTTC. It codes for CASSFCGCSYEQYF.

This clonotype was observed once. One end of the junction is discordant with germline, which a read error may explain. This chain connects TRBV6-6 to TRBJ1-5; D is undetermined. The CDR3 length is 12 residues. CDR1 is MNHNY and CDR2 is SVGAGI in the germline V gene (reference sequence). CDR3 sequence (DNA): TGTACCAGCAGTGAACATGGCCGGTCCCAGCATTTT. Encoded protein: CTSSEHGRSQHF.

Concerning this clonotype: This may be a read error: a much more frequent sequence differs by one nucleotide. The chain links TRBV7-8 to TRBJ2-7; D is unclear. Trimming shortened V by 2 bases and J by 2 bases, and 10 bases separated the two germline ends. The CDR3 is made up of 14 amino acids. Germline V gives CDR1 SGHVS, CDR2 FQNEAQ. The CDR3 here is CASSLSRKTYEQYF. CDR3 bases: TGTGCCAGCAGCTTAAGCAGGAAAACCTACGAGCAGTACTTC.

Turning to this clonotype: Without the conserved terminal phenylalanine or tryptophan, this CDR3 likely stems from a read error. The DNA is left out, because the CDR3 cannot be placed on it with certainty; the CDR3 is given as TCRdb lists it. The chain recombines TRBV14 with TRBJ2-1; the table calls TRBD1, which could not be checked here. The CDR3 adds up to 15 amino acids, both ends counted. The germline gives CDR1 SGHDN, CDR2 FVKESK. This CDR3 is CASSPTGGRYNEQFL.

On this clonotype itself: This likely comes from a read error, as the CDR3 has no conserved phenylalanine or tryptophan at its end. The DNA is omitted, as the CDR3 cannot be located on it reliably, and the CDR3 follows TCRdb's listing. The chain uses TRBV5-6 and TRBJ1-2. From its first to its last residue, the CDR3 has 14 amino acids. Germline V gene lookup returns CDR1 SGHDT and CDR2 YYEEEE. CDR3 in amino acids: CASSLTVIENGYSL.

This clonotype was seen just once. An end of the junction differs from the germline gene, which may be a read error. J is TRBJ2-1 and V is TRBV29-1; no firm D call. CDR1 is SQVTM, CDR2 ANQGSEA, per germline. This CDR3 spans 14 amino acids. The CDR3 region is CSTSQPTKGNGQLF. CDR3 in DNA: TGCAGCACCTCTCAGCCGACGAAAGGCAATGGGCAGCTCTTC.

This clonotype was seen ten or more times. The genes are TRBV6-1 and TRBJ2-4; D is ambiguous. Per the germline V gene, CDR1 is MNHNS and CDR2 is SASEGT. The V and J ends lost 3 bases and 3 bases respectively, with 18 bases between them. This CDR3 has 17 amino acids. The CDR3 DNA sequence: TGTGCCAGCAGTGACCAAAACTCAGGATCGCTCAAAAACATTCAGTACTTC. This translates into CASSDQNSGSLKNIQYF.

This clonotype was recorded at least ten times. The J gene is TRBJ2-7, the V gene TRBV10-3; tentative D call: TRBD1 (5 bases). This CDR3 contains 12 residues. Trimming pared 9 bases from V and 4 bases from J, leaving 13 bases between. Germline V gives CDR1 ENHRY, CDR2 SYGVKD. The CDR3 DNA sequence: TGTGCCATAAGCGACAGAGCTTACGAGCAGTACTTC. It translates to CAISDRAYEQYF.

Concerning this clonotype: It is likely a read error, because the conserved phenylalanine at the end of the CDR3 is missing. The chain is built from TRBV29-1 and TRBJ2-4; the D is unclear. Germline V gene lookup returns CDR1 SQVTM and CDR2 ANQGSEA. Trimming took 0 bases from V and 8 from J, leaving 8 bases between them. The CDR3 runs 12 residues. The CDR3 spells CSVEEHGYIQYS. As DNA, the CDR3 is TGCAGCGTTGAAGAGCATGGGTACATTCAGTACTCC.

This clonotype was picked up one time. A single base separates this from a much larger clone, so it may be a read error. J is TRBJ2-1 and V is TRBV5-1; D unclear. Germline CDR1 reads SGHRS; CDR2 reads YFSETQ. This CDR3 region has 19 residues. Trimming stripped 3 bases from V and 2 bases from J, with 24 bases between. The CDR3 loop reads CASSSTTPFQAVTYNEQFF. CDR3 nucleotide sequence: TGCGCCAGCAGCTCCACCACTCCCTTCCAGGCCGTAACCTACAATGAGCAGTTCTTC.

The gene calls are TRBV27 and TRBJ2-7, with TRBD2 matching 10 bases. This CDR3 contains 15 residues. The germline gives CDR1 MNHEY, CDR2 SMNVEV (reference sequence). V dropped 6 bases and J dropped 0; count of bases not matched to a gene: 5. The DNA for the CDR3 is TGTGCCAGCAGAATAGCGGGAGGCTTCTCCTACGAGCAGTACTTC. This translates into CASRIAGGFSYEQYF.

As to this clonotype: This clone may be a read error of a much larger clone one base away. V gene TRBV6-6 combines with J gene TRBJ2-2; 13 nucleotides match TRBD2. The CDR3 sequence is 15 residues long. The junction had 2 bases not matched to a gene; V was cut back by 6 bases and J by 4 bases. Germline V lookup: CDR1 MNHNY, CDR2 SVGAGI (reference sequence). CDR3 in amino acids: CASRGLAGSTGELFF. CDR3 sequence (DNA): TGTGCCAGCAGGGGACTAGCGGGAAGCACCGGGGAGCTGTTTTTT.

CDR3 DNA: TGTGCCAGCAGTCAATTAACGGGAGGCCAGGGTAAGCAGTTCTTC. Translated: CASSQLTGGQGKQFF. The J gene is TRBJ2-1, the V gene TRBV6-5; 7 positions agree with TRBD2. V lost 5 bases to trimming and J lost 11 bases; unmatched junction nucleotides: 15. Germline CDR1 MNHEY, CDR2 SVGAGI. The CDR3 consists of 15 residues.

The chain employs TRBV7-9 and TRBJ2-7, with D possibly called TRBD1 or TRBD2 (5 bases each). The germline gives CDR1 SEHNR, CDR2 FQNEAQ (reference sequence). V shed 4 bases and J shed 3 bases, with 13 bases lying between them. This CDR3 contains 14 residues. The CDR3: CASSSGTEDYEQYF. CDR3 nucleotide sequence: TGTGCCAGCAGCTCTGGGACGGAGGACTACGAGCAGTACTTC. Filled out from reference TRBV7-9 and TRBJ2-7, the complete variable domain reads DTGVSQNPRHKITKRGQNVTFRCDPISEHNRLYWYRQTLGQGPEFLTYFQNEAQLEKSRLLSDRFSAERPKGSFSTLEIQRTEQGDSAMYLCASSSGTEDYEQYFGPGTRLTVT.

The V gene is TRBV7-9, the J gene TRBJ2-7, with TRBD1 identical over 11 bases. This CDR3 contains 15 residues. CDR1 and CDR2 from the germline V gene are SEHNR and FQNEAQ (reference sequence). V lost 5 bases and J lost 3; bases outside the gene matches: 6. CDR3 in DNA: TGTGCCAGCAGCCGCGGACAGGGGGCGGTCTACGAGCAGTACTTC. Its translation: CASSRGQGAVYEQYF.

As concerns this clonotype: Here the CDR3 omits its conserved ending phenylalanine or tryptophan, so a read error is the likely source. The chain links TRBV5-5 to TRBJ2-3; D ambiguous. This CDR3 is 12 amino acids long. Germline V CDR1 and CDR2: SGHKS, YYEKEE (reference sequence). CDR3 in amino acids: CTSSLEVDTQYL. CDR3 bases: TGTACCAGCAGCTTGGAAGTCGATACGCAGTATCTT.

A word on this clonotype: One junction end does not reproduce the germline sequence, and a read error may be involved. The V gene is TRBV4-1, the J gene TRBJ1-1; D gene uncertain. CDR1 and CDR2 from the germline V gene are MGHRA and YSYEKL. The CDR3 contains 15 residues. The CDR3 DNA reads TGTGCCAGCAGCCAAGAGAAGGCCCCGAACACTGAAGCTTTCTTT. The encoded protein is CASSQEKAPNTEAFF.

To note about this clonotype: Just one base apart from a much larger clone, this may be a read error. This chain connects TRBV12-3 or TRBV12-4 to TRBJ2-7; TRBD1 might be the D (6 bases). This CDR3 region has 13 residues. The CDR3 DNA reads as TGTGCCACCAGTAGGGGGTCTGGCTACGAGCAGTACTTC. Translation: CATSRGSGYEQYF.

A remark on this clonotype: The CDR3 end shows no conserved phenylalanine or tryptophan, and so a read error is likely. The V call is TRBV6-6, the J call TRBJ2-5, with 7 bases matching TRBD2. Germline CDR1 MNHNY, CDR2 SVGAGI (reference sequence). CDR3 length: 13 residues. DNA for the CDR3: TGTGCCAGCAGTTGGGACTATCAAGAGACTCAGTACTTA. Protein sequence: CASSWDYQETQYL.

Points on this clonotype: Germline and junction disagree at one end, which may indicate a read error. The V call is TRBV6-6, the J call TRBJ2-7; D is uncertain. The germline gives CDR1 MNHNY, CDR2 SVGAGI (reference sequence). The CDR3 loop spans 16 amino acids. The CDR3 loop reads CASSYSMEKQSYERYF. DNA of the CDR3: TGTGCCAGCAGTTACTCGATGGAGAAACAATCCTACGAGCGGTACTTC.

To note about this clonotype: It may be a read error: a sequence one base away is much more abundant. The chain is built from TRBV7-8 and TRBJ2-1; 13 bases map to TRBD2. The CDR3 has 17 amino acids. Germline CDR1 is SGHVS and CDR2 is FQNEAQ. CDR3 in DNA: TGTGCCAGCAGCACCCCGAAAACTAGCGGGAGGGCGTATGAGCAGTTATTC. It specifies CASSTPKTSGRAYEQLF. The full variable domain, in which reference TRBV7-8 and TRBJ2-1 provide the parts outside the CDR3, is GAGVSQSPRYKVAKRGQDVALRCDPISGHVSLFWYQQALGQGPEFLTYFQNEAQLDKSGLPSDRFFAERPEGSVSTLKIQRTQQEDSAVYLCASSTPKTSGRAYEQLFGPGTRLTVL.

The chain joins TRBV12-3 or TRBV12-4 to TRBJ1-2; 7 nucleotides line up with TRBD1. The CDR3 runs 13 residues. J gave up 10 bases and V 5 bases, and 10 bases lay outside the gene matches. The CDR3 sequence: CASSDQGEDDYTF. The CDR3 region has the DNA TGTGCCAGCAGTGATCAGGGGGAAGATGACTACACCTTC.